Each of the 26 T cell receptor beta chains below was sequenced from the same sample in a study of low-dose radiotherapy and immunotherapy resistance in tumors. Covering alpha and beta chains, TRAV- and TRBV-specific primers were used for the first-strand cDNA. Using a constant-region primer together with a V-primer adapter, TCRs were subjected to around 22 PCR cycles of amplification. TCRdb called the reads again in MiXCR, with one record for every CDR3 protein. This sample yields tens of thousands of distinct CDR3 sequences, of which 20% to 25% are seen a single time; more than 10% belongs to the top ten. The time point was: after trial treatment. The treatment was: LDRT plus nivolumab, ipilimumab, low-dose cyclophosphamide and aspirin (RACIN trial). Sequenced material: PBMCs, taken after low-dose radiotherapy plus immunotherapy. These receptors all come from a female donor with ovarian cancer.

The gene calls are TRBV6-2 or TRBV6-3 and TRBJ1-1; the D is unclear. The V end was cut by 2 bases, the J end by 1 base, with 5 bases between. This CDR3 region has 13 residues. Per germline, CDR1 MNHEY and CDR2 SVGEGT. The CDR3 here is CASSYRRNTEAFF. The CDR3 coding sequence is TGTGCCAGCAGTTACCGCCGGAACACTGAAGCTTTCTTT.

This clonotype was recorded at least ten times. As DNA, the CDR3 is TGTGCCAGCAGGAGACGACTGGTGAGCTCCTACGAGCAGTACTTC. Translation gives CASRRRLVSSYEQYF. The V call is TRBV2, the J call TRBJ2-7; unclear D gene. The ends were cut back, 6 bases at V and 0 bases at J, with 15 bases in the middle. Germline CDR1 SNHLY, CDR2 FYNNEI. The CDR3 is 15 residues long.

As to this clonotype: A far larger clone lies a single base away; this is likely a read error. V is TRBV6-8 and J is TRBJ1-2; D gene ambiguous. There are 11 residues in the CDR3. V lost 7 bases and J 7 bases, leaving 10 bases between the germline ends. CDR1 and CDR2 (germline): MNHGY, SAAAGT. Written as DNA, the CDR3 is TGTGCCAGCACCTACAGACTTGGCTACACCTTC. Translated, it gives CASTYRLGYTF.

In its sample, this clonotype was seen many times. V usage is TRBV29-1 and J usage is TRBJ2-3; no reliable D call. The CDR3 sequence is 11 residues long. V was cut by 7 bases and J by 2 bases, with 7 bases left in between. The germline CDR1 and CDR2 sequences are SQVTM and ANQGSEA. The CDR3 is CSGSNTDTQYF. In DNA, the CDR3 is TGCAGCGGCAGCAACACAGATACGCAGTATTTT.

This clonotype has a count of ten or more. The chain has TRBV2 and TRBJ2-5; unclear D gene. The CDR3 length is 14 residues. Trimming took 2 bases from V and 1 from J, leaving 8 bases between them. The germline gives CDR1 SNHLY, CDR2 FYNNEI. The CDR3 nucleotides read TGTGCCAGCAGTGAACCCCCCAGCCAAGAGACCCAGTACTTC. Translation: CASSEPPSQETQYF.

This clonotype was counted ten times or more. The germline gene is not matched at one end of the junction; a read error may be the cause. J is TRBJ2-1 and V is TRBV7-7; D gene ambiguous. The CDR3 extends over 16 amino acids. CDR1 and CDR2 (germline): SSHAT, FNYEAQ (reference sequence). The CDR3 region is CASSLGFPNDYNEQFF. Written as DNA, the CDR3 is TGTGCTAGCAGCTTAGGGTTCCCCAACGACTACAATGAGCAGTTCTTC. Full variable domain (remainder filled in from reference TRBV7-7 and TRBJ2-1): GAGVSQSPRYKVTKRGQDVTLRCDPISSHATLYWYQQALGQGPEFLTYFNYEAQPDKSGLPSDRFSAERPEGSISTLTIQRTEQRDSAMYRCASSLGFPNDYNEQFFGPGTRLTVL.

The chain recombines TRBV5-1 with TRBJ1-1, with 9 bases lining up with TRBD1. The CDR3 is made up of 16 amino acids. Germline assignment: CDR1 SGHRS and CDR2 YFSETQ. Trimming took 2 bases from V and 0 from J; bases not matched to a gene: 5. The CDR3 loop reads CASSLDGQGMNTEAFF. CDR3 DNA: TGCGCCAGCAGCTTAGATGGACAGGGGATGAACACTGAAGCTTTCTTT.

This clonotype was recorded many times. The CDR3 coding sequence is TGCAGTGCTAGAGCGGACAGGGGGCTCTACGAGCAGTACTTC. It yields the protein CSARADRGLYEQYF. This chain joins TRBV20-1 and TRBJ2-7, with TRBD1 matching over 11 bases. The J segment lost 3 bases and the V segment lost 1 base, leaving 2 bases of the junction unmatched. CDR1 and CDR2 from the germline V gene are DFQATT and SNEGSKA (reference sequence). This CDR3 has 14 residues.

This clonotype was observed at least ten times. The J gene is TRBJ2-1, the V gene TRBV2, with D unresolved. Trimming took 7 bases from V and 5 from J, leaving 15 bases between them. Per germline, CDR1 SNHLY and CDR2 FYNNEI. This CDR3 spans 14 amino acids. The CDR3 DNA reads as TGTGCCAGCATTCACGGGCTTTTGGACAATGAGCAGTTCTTC. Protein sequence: CASIHGLLDNEQFF.

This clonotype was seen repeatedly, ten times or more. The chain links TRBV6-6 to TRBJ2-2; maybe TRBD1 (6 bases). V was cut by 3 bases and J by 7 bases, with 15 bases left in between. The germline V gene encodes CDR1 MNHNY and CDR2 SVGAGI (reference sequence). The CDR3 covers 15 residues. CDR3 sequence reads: CASSYWGLEGGELFF. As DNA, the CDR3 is TGTGCCAGCAGTTATTGGGGGCTGGAAGGCGGGGAGCTGTTTTTT.

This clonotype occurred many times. Here the CDR3 reads CASSSTGTGAGYTF. The CDR3 DNA reads TGCGCCAGCAGCAGTACCGGGACAGGGGCAGGCTACACCTTC. This chain connects TRBV5-1 to TRBJ1-2; 10 nucleotides agree with TRBD1. CDR3 length equals 14 residues. Germline lookup yields CDR1 SGHRS and CDR2 YFSETQ. The V gene end was trimmed by 4 bases and the J gene end by 8 bases; junction bases not matched to a gene: 8.

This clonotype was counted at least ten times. CDR3 amino acids: CASSWLGQGTGANVLTF. As DNA, the CDR3 is TGTGCCAGCAGCTGGTTAGGACAGGGAACTGGGGCCAACGTCCTGACTTTC. V is TRBV7-2 and J is TRBJ2-6, with 8 bases matching TRBD1. V was clipped by 4 bases and J by 2 bases; unmatched bases: 7. This CDR3 has 17 residues. CDR1 is SGHTA, CDR2 FQGNSA, per germline.

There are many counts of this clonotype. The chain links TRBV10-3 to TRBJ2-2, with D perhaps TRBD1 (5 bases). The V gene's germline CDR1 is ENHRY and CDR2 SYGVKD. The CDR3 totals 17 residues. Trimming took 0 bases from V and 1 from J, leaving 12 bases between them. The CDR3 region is CAISESISRVNTGELFF. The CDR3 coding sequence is TGTGCCATCAGTGAGTCGATATCCAGGGTGAACACCGGGGAGCTGTTTTTT.

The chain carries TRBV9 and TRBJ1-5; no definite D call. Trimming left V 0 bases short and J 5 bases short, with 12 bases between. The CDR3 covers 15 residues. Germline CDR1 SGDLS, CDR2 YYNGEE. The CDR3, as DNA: TGTGCCAGCAGCGTAGTTTGGGCGGGTGATCAGCCCCAGCATTTT. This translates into CASSVVWAGDQPQHF.

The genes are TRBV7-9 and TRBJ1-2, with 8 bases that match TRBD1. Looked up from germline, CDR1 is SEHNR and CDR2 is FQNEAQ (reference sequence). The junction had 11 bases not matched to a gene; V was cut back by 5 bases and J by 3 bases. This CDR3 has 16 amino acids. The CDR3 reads CASSLRTGTGHYGYTF. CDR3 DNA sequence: TGTGCCAGCAGCCTACGAACCGGGACAGGACACTATGGCTACACCTTC.

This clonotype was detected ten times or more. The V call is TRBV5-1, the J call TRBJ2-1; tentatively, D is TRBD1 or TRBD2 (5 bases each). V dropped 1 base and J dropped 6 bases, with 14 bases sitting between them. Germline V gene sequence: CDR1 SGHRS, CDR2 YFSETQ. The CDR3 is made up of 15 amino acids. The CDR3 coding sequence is TGCGCCAGCAGCTTGAACGGGGACCCCACCAATGAGCAGTTCTTC. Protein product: CASSLNGDPTNEQFF.

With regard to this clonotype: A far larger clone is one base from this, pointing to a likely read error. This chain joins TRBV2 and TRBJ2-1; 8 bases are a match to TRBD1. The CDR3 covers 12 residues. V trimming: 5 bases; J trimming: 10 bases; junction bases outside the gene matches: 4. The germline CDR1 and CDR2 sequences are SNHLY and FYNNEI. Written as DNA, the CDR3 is TGTGCCAGCAGTCTGACAGGGGACGAGCAGTTCTTC. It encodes CASSLTGDEQFF.

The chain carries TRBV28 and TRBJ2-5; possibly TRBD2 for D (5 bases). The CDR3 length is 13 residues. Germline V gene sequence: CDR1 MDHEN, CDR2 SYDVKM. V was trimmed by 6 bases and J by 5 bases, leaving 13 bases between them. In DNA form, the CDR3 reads TGTGCCAGCAGACAAACTAGTGATGAGACCCAGTACTTC. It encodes CASRQTSDETQYF.

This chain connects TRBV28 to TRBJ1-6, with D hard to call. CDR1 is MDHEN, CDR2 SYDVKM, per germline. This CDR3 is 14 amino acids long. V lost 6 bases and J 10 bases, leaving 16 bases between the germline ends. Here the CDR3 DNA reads TGTGCCAGCAGAGGAAGGGCCGCGGGGTCACCCCTCCACTTT. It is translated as CASRGRAAGSPLHF.

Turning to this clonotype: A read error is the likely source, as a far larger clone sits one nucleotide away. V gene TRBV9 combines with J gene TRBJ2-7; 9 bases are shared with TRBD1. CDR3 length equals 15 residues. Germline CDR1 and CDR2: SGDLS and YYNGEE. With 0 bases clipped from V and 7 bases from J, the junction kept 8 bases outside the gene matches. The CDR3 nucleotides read TGTGCCAGCAGCGTAGGACAGGGGGTTAACAATGAGCAGTACTTC. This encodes CASSVGQGVNNEQYF.

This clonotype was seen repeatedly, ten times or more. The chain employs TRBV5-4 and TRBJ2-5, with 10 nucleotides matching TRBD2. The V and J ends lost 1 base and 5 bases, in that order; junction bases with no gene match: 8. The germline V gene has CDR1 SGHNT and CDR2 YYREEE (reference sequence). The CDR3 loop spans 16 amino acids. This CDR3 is CASSLTSGVDWETQYF. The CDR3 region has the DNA TGTGCCAGCAGCTTGACTAGCGGGGTTGATTGGGAGACCCAGTACTTC.

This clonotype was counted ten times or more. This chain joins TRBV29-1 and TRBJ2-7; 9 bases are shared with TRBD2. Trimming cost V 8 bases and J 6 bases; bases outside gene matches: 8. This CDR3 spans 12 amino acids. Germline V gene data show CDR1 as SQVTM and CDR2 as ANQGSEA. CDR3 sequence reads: CSTGTLAGEQYF. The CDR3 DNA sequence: TGCAGCACCGGCACACTAGCGGGCGAGCAGTACTTC.

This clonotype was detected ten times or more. CDR3 sequence reads: CASSPPARGLETQYF. DNA of the CDR3: TGTGCCAGCAGCCCCCCCGCGAGGGGGCTAGAGACCCAGTACTTC. V and J are TRBV6-2 or TRBV6-3 and TRBJ2-5, with 7 bases matching TRBD1. Germline V gene data show CDR1 as MNHEY and CDR2 as SVGEGT. The V segment lost 6 bases and the J segment 4 bases; nucleotides outside the gene matches: 11. The CDR3 is 15 amino acids.

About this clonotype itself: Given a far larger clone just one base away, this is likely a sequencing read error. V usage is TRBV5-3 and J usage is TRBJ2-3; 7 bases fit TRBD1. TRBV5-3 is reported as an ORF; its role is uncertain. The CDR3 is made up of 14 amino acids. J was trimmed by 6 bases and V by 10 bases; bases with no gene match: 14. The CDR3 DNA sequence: TGTGCCGGCAGTCAGGGACAGATGAGGGATACGCAGTATTTT. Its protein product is CAGSQGQMRDTQYF.

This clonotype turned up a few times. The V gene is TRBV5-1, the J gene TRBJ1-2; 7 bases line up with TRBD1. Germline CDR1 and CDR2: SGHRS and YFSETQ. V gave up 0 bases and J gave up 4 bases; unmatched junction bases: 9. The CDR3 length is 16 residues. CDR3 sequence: CASSLAQQGSSYGYTF. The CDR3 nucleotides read TGCGCCAGCAGCTTGGCCCAACAGGGGTCAAGCTATGGCTACACCTTC.

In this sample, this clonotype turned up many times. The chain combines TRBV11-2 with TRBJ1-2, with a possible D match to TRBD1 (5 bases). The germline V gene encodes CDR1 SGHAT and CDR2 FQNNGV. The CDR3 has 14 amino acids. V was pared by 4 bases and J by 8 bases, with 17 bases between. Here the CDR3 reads CASSSGLGVGGYTF. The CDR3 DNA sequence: TGTGCCAGCAGCTCGGGATTGGGGGTAGGCGGCTACACCTTC.